This T cell receptor beta chain was identified in a study of T cell responses to AZD1222 COVID-19 vaccine. CDR3 length: 16 residues. V lost 5 bases, J lost 0 bases, and 14 bases lay in between. From germline, CDR1 is MDHEN and CDR2 SYDVKM. Method: immunoSEQ multiplex PCR; TCRdb's copy keeps in-frame clones and lacks some. The sample lists some 120,000 clones; 80% to 90% were seen once. The V call is TRBV28, the J call TRBJ2-4; no definite D call. This clonotype originated in an adult in good health. The specimen comprised peripheral blood, sampled on day 0 of AZD1222 vaccination. CDR3: CASSQSTATAKNIQYF. The CDR3 region has the DNA TGTGCCAGCAGTCAATCTACTGCTACAGCCAAAAACATTCAGTACTTC. The full variable domain, with the rest looked up from reference TRBV28 and TRBJ2-4, is DVKVTQSSRYLVKRTGEKVFLECVQDMDHENMFWYRQDPGLGLRLIYFSYDVKMKEKGDIPEGYSVSREKKERFSLILESASTNQTSMYLCASSQSTATAKNIQYFGAGTRLSVL.